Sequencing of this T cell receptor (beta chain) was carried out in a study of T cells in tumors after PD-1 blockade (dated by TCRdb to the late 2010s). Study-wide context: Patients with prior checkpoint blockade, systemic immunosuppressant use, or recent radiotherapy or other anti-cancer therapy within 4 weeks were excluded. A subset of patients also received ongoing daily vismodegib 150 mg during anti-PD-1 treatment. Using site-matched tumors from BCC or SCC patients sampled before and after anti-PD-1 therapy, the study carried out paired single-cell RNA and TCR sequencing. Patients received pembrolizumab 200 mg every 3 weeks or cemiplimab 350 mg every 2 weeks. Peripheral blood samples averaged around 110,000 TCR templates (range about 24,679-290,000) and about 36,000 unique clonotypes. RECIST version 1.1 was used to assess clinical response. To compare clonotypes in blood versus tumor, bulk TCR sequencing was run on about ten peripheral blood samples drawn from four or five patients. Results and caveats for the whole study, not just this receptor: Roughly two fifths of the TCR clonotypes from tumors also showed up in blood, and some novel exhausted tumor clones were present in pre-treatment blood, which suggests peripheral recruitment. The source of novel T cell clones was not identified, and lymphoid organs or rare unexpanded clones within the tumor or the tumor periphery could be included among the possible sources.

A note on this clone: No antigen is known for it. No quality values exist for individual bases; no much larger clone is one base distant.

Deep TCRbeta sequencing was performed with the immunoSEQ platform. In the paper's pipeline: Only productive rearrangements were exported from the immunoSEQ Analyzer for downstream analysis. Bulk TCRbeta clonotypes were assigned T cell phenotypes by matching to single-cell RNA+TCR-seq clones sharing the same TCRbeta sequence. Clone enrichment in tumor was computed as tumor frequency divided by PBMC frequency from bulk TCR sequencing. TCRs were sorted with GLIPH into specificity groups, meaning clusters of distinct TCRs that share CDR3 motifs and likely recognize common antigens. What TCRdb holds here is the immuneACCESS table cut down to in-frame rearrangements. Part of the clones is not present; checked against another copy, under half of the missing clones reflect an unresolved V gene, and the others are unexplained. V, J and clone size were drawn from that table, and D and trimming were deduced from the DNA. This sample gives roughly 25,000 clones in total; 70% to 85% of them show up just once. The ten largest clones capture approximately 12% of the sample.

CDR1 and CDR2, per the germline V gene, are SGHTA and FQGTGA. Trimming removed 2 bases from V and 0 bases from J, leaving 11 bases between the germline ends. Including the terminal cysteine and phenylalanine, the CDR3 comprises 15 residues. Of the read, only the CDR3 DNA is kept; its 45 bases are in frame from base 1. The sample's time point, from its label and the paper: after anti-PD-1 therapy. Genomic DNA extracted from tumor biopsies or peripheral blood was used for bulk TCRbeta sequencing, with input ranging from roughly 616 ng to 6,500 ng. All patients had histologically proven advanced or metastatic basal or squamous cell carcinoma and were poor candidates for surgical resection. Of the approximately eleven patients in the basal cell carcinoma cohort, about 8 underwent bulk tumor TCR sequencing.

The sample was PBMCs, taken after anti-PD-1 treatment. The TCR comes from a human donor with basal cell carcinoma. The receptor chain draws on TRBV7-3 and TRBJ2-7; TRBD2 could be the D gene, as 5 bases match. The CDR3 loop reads CASSLYLGGSYEQYF. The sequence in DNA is TGTGCCAGCAGCTTATATTTAGGAGGCTCCTACGAGCAGTACTTC.